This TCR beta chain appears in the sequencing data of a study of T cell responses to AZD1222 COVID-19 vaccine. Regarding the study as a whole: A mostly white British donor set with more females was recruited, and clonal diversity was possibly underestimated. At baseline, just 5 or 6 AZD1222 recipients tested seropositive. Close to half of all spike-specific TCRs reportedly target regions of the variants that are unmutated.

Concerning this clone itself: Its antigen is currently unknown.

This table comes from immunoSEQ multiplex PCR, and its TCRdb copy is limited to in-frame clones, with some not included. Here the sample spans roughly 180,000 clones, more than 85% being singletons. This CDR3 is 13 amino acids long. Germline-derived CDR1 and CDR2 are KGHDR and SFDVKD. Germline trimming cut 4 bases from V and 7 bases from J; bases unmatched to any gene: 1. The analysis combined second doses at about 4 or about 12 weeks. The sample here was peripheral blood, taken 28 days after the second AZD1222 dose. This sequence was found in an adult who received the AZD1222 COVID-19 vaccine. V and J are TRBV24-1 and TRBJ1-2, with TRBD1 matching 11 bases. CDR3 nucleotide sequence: TGTGCCACCAGTGACGGGACAGGGGGTGGCTACACCTTC. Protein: CATSDGTGGGYTF.